The 22 T cell receptor beta chains below come from one sample, sequenced in a study of CD8 T cells in Susac syndrome (dated by TCRdb to between 2018 and 2021). Library method: the immunoSEQ multiplex PCR assay. RNA was extracted with the RNeasy kit and about 0.5 to 1 ug was reverse transcribed using random hexamers. The public sequencing data were trimmed at Q25 with fastp and processed into clonotypes with MiXCR by TCRdb, which kept only in-frame beta chains. For every CDR3 protein sequence, its rows merge into one entry that carries the most common genes and DNA. Within this sample are 95,000 to 150,000 distinct CDR3 sequences, with around 94% of them counted one time only. The ten top clones hold 0.2% to 0.25% of the sample. The sample was CD8+ T cells from PBMCs. These receptors all come from a human donor with Susac syndrome.

A single count supports this clonotype. The rearrangement joins TRBV29-1 to TRBJ1-2, with D possibly being TRBD1 (5 bases). Germline V gives CDR1 SQVTM, CDR2 ANQGSEA. Trimming left V 1 base short and J 4 bases short, with 10 bases between. This CDR3 is 13 amino acids long. CDR3 bases: TGCAGCGTTGAAGGGGAGGGGTTCTATGGCTACACCTTC. Its protein product is CSVEGEGFYGYTF.

This clonotype was counted a single time. The rearrangement uses TRBV9 and TRBJ2-7; no reliable D call. The CDR3 runs 13 residues. Germline V gene data show CDR1 as SGDLS and CDR2 as YYNGEE. V dropped 3 bases and J dropped 4 bases, with 11 bases sitting between them. DNA for the CDR3: TGTGCCAGCAGCGCTGCCCTGGGGTACGAGCAGTACTTC. This encodes CASSAALGYEQYF.

The rearrangement joins TRBV7-3 to TRBJ2-7, with D tentatively TRBD2 (7 bases). The germline V and J ends were trimmed by 2 bases and 2 bases, with 13 bases remaining between them. The length of the CDR3 is 15 residues. CDR1 SGHTA and CDR2 FQGTGA come from the germline V gene. CDR3 coding DNA: TGTGCCAGCAGCTTAGGCGGGGGCGCGGCCTACGAGCAGTACTTC. It translates to CASSLGGGAAYEQYF.

The chain couples TRBV2 to TRBJ2-3, with 7 bases fitting TRBD2. After removal of 5 bases from V and 0 bases from J, the junction contained 8 bases not matched to a gene. This CDR3 has 16 residues. In germline, CDR1 is SNHLY, CDR2 FYNNEI. CDR3 DNA sequence: TGTGCCAGCAGTATAGCAAGCGGGGATAGCACAGATACGCAGTATTTT. Its translation is CASSIASGDSTDTQYF.

The rearrangement joins TRBV20-1 to TRBJ2-7; D is unresolved. The CDR3 covers 13 residues. The V end lost 0 bases, the J end lost 7 bases, and 13 bases lay between the germline ends. Germline CDR1 is DFQATT and CDR2 is SNEGSKA (reference sequence). The CDR3 coding sequence is TGCAGTGCTAGAGATCGGGTAGGTGCAGAGCAGTACTTC. Translated, it gives CSARDRVGAEQYF.

V gene TRBV7-2 combines with J gene TRBJ2-2; D remains ambiguous. V dropped 6 bases and J dropped 1 base, with 9 bases sitting between them. The germline CDR1 and CDR2 sequences are SGHTA and FQGNSA. This CDR3 is built from 14 residues. This CDR3 is CASRPRLNTGELFF. In nucleotides, the CDR3 is TGTGCCAGCAGGCCGAGGCTGAACACCGGGGAGCTGTTTTTT.

The gene calls are TRBV30 and TRBJ2-5; 7 positions match TRBD1. The CDR3 runs to 13 residues. Germline V CDR1 and CDR2: GTSNPN, SVGIG (reference sequence). After removal of 4 bases from V and 1 base from J, the junction contained 3 bases not matched to a gene. As DNA, the CDR3 is TGTGCCTGGATCCGGGACAGCCAAGAGACCCAGTACTTC. The encoded protein is CAWIRDSQETQYF.

The chain joins TRBV20-1 to TRBJ2-5; 8 bases line up with TRBD2. Germline values: CDR1 DFQATT, CDR2 SNEGSKA (reference sequence). The CDR3 has 14 residues. With V trimmed by 3 bases and J by 5 bases, 8 bases remained unmatched. The CDR3 nucleotides are TGCAGTGCTAGTACGGGGGGGGTACTGGAGACCCAGTACTTC. Its protein product is CSASTGGVLETQYF.

The J gene is TRBJ1-6, the V gene TRBV30; tentatively, D is TRBD1 (5 bases). The CDR3 runs to 14 residues. Germline V CDR1 and CDR2: GTSNPN, SVGIG (reference sequence). Between the trimmed V and J ends, which lost 1 base and 7 bases, there was a span of 11 bases. The CDR3 protein is CAWSGDVGNSPLHF. The CDR3 coding sequence is TGTGCCTGGAGTGGGGACGTTGGGAATTCACCCCTCCACTTT.

The CDR3 region is CASGVVISGANVLTF. CDR3 DNA: TGTGCCAGTGGAGTGGTAATCTCTGGGGCCAACGTCCTGACTTTC. The V call is TRBV19, the J call TRBJ2-6; D remains unclear. The CDR3 has 15 residues. Germline loops: CDR1 LNHDA, CDR2 SQIVND (reference sequence). The V end lost 8 bases, the J end lost 0 bases, and 11 bases lay between the germline ends.

The gene calls are TRBV6-2 or TRBV6-3 and TRBJ2-1; possibly TRBD2 for D (5 bases). This CDR3 region has 15 residues. Trimming stripped 2 bases from V and 4 bases from J, with 12 bases between. CDR1 is MNHEY and CDR2 is SVGEGT in the germline V gene. The CDR3 DNA reads TGTGCCAGCAGTTACGTCGGGGAAGGATACAATGAGCAGTTCTTC. Translating it yields CASSYVGEGYNEQFF.

The V and J genes are TRBV18 and TRBJ2-7; 9 bases are a match to TRBD2. This CDR3 is 17 amino acids long. Germline CDR1 KGHSH, CDR2 LQKENI. Trimming removed 0 bases from V and 3 bases from J; junction bases left unmatched: 9. CDR3 amino acids: CASSPPGPAGGYYEQYF. Here the CDR3 DNA reads TGTGCCAGCTCACCACCGGGCCCAGCGGGAGGATACTACGAGCAGTACTTC.

The chain has TRBV5-6 and TRBJ2-3; D perhaps matches TRBD1 (8 bases). CDR3 length equals 13 residues. The germline V and J ends were trimmed by 9 bases and 4 bases, with 15 bases remaining between them. Germline CDR1 SGHDT, CDR2 YYEEEE. The chain's CDR3 is CATTTGGADTQYF. CDR3 nucleotides: TGTGCCACCACAACAGGGGGGGCAGATACGCAGTATTTT.

V usage is TRBV5-8 and J usage is TRBJ2-2; D perhaps matches TRBD1 (5 bases). The CDR3 runs to 16 residues. V was shortened by 4 bases and J by 2 bases, with 15 bases between the two germline ends. CDR1 is SGHTS, CDR2 YDEGEE, per germline. CDR3 sequence reads: CASSIGHGYNTGELFF. The DNA for the CDR3 is TGTGCCAGCAGCATAGGACACGGGTACAACACCGGGGAGCTGTTTTTT.

The V call is TRBV18, the J call TRBJ1-1, with D possibly being TRBD1 (5 bases). V lost 4 bases and J lost 4, with 19 bases in between. This CDR3 spans 16 amino acids. CDR1 KGHSH and CDR2 LQKENI come from the germline V gene. The CDR3 region is CASSHGGSPCCTEAFF. The CDR3 DNA follows: TGTGCCAGCTCACACGGGGGTTCCCCTTGTTGCACTGAAGCTTTCTTT.

The J gene is TRBJ2-2, the V gene TRBV5-4; D gene unclear. The V gene's germline CDR1 is SGHNT and CDR2 YYREEE (reference sequence). V lost 2 bases to trimming and J lost 9 bases, with 11 bases between them. There are 13 residues in the CDR3. The CDR3 reads CASSFGDSWELFF. The CDR3 DNA is TGTGCCAGCAGCTTTGGAGATTCTTGGGAGCTGTTTTTT.

This clonotype was counted once. This rearrangement joins TRBV5-6 to TRBJ2-7; 8 bases map to TRBD1. V trimming: 3 bases; J trimming: 3 bases; junction bases outside the gene matches: 8. CDR3 size: 15 residues. Per germline, CDR1 SGHDT and CDR2 YYEEEE. The CDR3 reads CASSSSGTGNYEQYF. Here the CDR3 DNA reads TGTGCCAGCAGCTCCTCCGGGACAGGCAACTACGAGCAGTACTTC.

J is TRBJ2-1 and V is TRBV7-9; tentatively, D is TRBD1 or TRBD2 (6 bases each). The CDR3 extends over 17 amino acids. With 1 base removed from V and 7 bases from J, the gap between germline ends came to 20 bases. Per germline, CDR1 SEHNR and CDR2 FQNEAQ (reference sequence). The CDR3 loop is CASSLGGQGGPFNEQFF. CDR3 coding DNA: TGTGCCAGCAGCTTAGGGGGGCAGGGAGGTCCCTTTAATGAGCAGTTCTTC.

CDR3 sequence: CASRSSGYSNQPQHF. CDR3 sequence (DNA): TGTGCCAGCAGGTCCTCAGGGTATAGCAATCAGCCCCAGCATTTT. This chain uses TRBV12-3 or TRBV12-4 with TRBJ1-5; a possible D gene is TRBD1 (5 bases). CDR3 length: 15 amino acids. The V end lost 6 bases, the J end lost 0 bases, and 12 bases lay between the germline ends.

The genes are TRBV29-1 and TRBJ1-1; D is possibly TRBD1 (6 bases). Germline V lookup: CDR1 SQVTM, CDR2 ANQGSEA. V lost 3 bases and J 6 bases, leaving 14 bases between the germline ends. The CDR3 spans 13 residues. The CDR3 sequence: CSVDGGRVSEAFF. Here the CDR3 DNA reads TGCAGCGTTGACGGGGGGCGCGTCTCTGAAGCTTTCTTT.

V gene TRBV27 combines with J gene TRBJ1-1, with D unresolved. Trimming stripped 6 bases from V and 7 bases from J, with 21 bases between. From germline, CDR1 is MNHEY and CDR2 SMNVEV (reference sequence). The CDR3 has 15 amino acids. The CDR3 DNA follows: TGTGCCAGCAGGGAGGATCGTACAAGGATCAATGAAGCTTTCTTT. Translated: CASREDRTRINEAFF.

The V and J genes are TRBV5-1 and TRBJ2-7; 7 bases match TRBD2. CDR3 length: 16 residues. V shed 0 bases and J 4 bases; nucleotides not matched to a gene: 10. Germline assignment: CDR1 SGHRS and CDR2 YFSETQ. DNA of the CDR3: TGCGCCAGCAGCTTGGGCCTAGCGGAGCCCACTTACGAGCAGTACTTC. Amino acid sequence: CASSLGLAEPTYEQYF.